These T cell receptor beta chains were read from a single sample in a study of cytomegalovirus exposure and HLA in healthy donors. Clones were sequenced by immunoSEQ multiplex PCR, and TCRdb holds only the in-frame ones, with some missing. Its table lists roughly 110,000 clones. Sample: PBMCs. These TCRs come from a man aged 30 to 45 in good health and CMV-seronegative. Each CDR3 is given with its conserved first and last residue. The D gene is left open where the match is weak.

cdr3_nt cdr3_aa j_call v_call d_call
TGTGCCAGCAGCGCTTCGGGACAGGGCAACTCACCCCTCCACTTT CASSASGQGNSPLHF TRBJ1-6 TRBV9 TRBD1
TGTGCCAGCAGCGACAGGGGAGGCTATGGCTACACCTTC CASSDRGGYGYTF TRBJ1-2 TRBV6-5 TRBD1
TGCAGCGCTTTGGACACTCTGGACGCCTACAATGAGCAGTTCTTC CSALDTLDAYNEQFF TRBJ2-1 TRBV29-1 NA
TGTGCCTGGAGTCTGGGGGTAGGGGGTAATGAGCAGTTCTTC CAWSLGVGGNEQFF TRBJ2-1 TRBV30 NA
TGTGCCAGCAGAGGGGTAGAGACCCAGTACTTC CASRGVETQYF TRBJ2-5 TRBV6-1 NA
TGTGCCAGCAGCGTGGGTACAGGGGATGGCACAGATACGCAGTATTTT CASSVGTGDGTDTQYF TRBJ2-3 TRBV9 TRBD1
TGTGCCAGCAGCCTCCAGGGTGGGCTGGGCGAGCAGTACTTC CASSLQGGLGEQYF TRBJ2-7 TRBV6-6 NA
TGCGCCAGTGGACAGGCTTACTTC CASGQAYF TRBJ2-7 TRBV10-1 TRBD1
TGCGCCAGCAGCTTGGGGAATGCCGGGACAGGCGACTCACCCCTCCACTTT CASSLGNAGTGDSPLHF TRBJ1-6 TRBV5-1 TRBD1
TGTGCCAGCAGCGTGTTCGGGACAACTGACGAGCAGTACTTC CASSVFGTTDEQYF TRBJ2-7 TRBV9 NA
TGTGCCAGCAGCCCGGGACAGGGTCGGGAAAAACTGTTTTTT CASSPGQGREKLFF TRBJ1-4 TRBV11-2 TRBD1
TGTGCCAGCAGTTACGGTCAGGGGGACGAGCAGTACTTC CASSYGQGDEQYF TRBJ2-7 TRBV6-5 TRBD1
TGTGCCAGCAGACCTACAGGGTATAGGGGCTACACCTTC CASRPTGYRGYTF TRBJ1-2 TRBV6-5 NA
TGTGCCTGGAGATGGGACAGGGGCCCAAGCGGGGAGCTGTTTTTT CAWRWDRGPSGELFF TRBJ2-2 TRBV30 TRBD1
TGTGCCAGCAGCTCGGGGGACAGCCCTGTTGTAGACTTC CASSSGDSPVVDF TRBJ2-7 TRBV13 NA
TGCGCCAGCAGCCTACAGGATAATGAAAAACTGTTTTTT CASSLQDNEKLFF TRBJ1-4 TRBV5-1 NA
TGTGCCGGTAGACAGGCCTCCTACAATGAGCAGTTCTTC CAGRQASYNEQFF TRBJ2-1 TRBV6-1 NA
TGTGCCTGGAGCACGGGACAGGGGAGCAATCAGCCCCAGCATTTT CAWSTGQGSNQPQHF TRBJ1-5 TRBV30 TRBD1
TGTGCCTGGAGGGGGGGATCTACAGGGGGCGGGTACAATGAGCAGTTCTTC CAWRGGSTGGGYNEQFF TRBJ2-1 TRBV30 TRBD1
TGTGCCAGCAGCTTATTAGCCGTGGGTCAATGGAACTTC CASSLLAVGQWNF TRBJ2-5 TRBV7-6 NA
TGTGCCAGCAGCGTAGCAGGGATCAGCACAGATACGCAGTATTTT CASSVAGISTDTQYF TRBJ2-3 TRBV9 NA
TGCAGCGTTGACGGGTCTAGCGGCCAAGAGACCCAGTACTTC CSVDGSSGQETQYF TRBJ2-5 TRBV29-1 TRBD2
TGTGCCAGCAGCCAGGGGACAAAAGAGACCCAGTACTTC CASSQGTKETQYF TRBJ2-5 TRBV7-9 NA
TGTGCCAGCAGCTCGGGACAGGGGGGCACCGGGGAGCTGTTTTTT CASSSGQGGTGELFF TRBJ2-2 TRBV11-3 TRBD1
TGTGCCAGCACCAGTCATCGACAGGGGCCGGGTGGCTACACCTTC CASTSHRQGPGGYTF TRBJ1-2 TRBV27 TRBD1
TGTGCCATCGGACAGGGTAAAGATGAGCAGTTCTTC CAIGQGKDEQFF TRBJ2-1 TRBV10-3 TRBD1
TGTGCCAGCAGCCCCTCTTCGAACACCGGGGAGCTGTTTTTT CASSPSSNTGELFF TRBJ2-2 TRBV7-9 NA
TGCGCCAGCAGCTGGGACTCTGCAACTAATGAAAAACTGTTTTTT CASSWDSATNEKLFF TRBJ1-4 TRBV5-1 NA
TGTGCCAGCAGCAAAAGGGCAGGGTACGAGCAGTACTTC CASSKRAGYEQYF TRBJ2-7 TRBV7-2 NA
TGTGCCAGCAGCTTAGGAGGACAGGAGAGTAACTATGGCTACACCTTC CASSLGGQESNYGYTF TRBJ1-2 TRBV7-2 TRBD1
TGCGCCAGCAGCTTCAAGGACAGAAGCACAGATACGCAGTGTTTT CASSFKDRSTDTQCF TRBJ2-3 TRBV5-1 NA
TGTGCCAGCAGTGGGGGAGAGTATAATCAGCCCCAGCATTTT CASSGGEYNQPQHF TRBJ1-5 TRBV2 NA
TGTGCCAGCAGCGCGGAGTCGTTGGATCAGCCCCAGCATTTT CASSAESLDQPQHF TRBJ1-5 TRBV2 NA
TGTGCCAGCAGTATGACAGCTGATTCACCCCTCCACTTT CASSMTADSPLHF TRBJ1-6 TRBV6-4 NA
TGTGCTAGTGGCCGGACAGGCCCCGAGGGGACCCAGTACTTC CASGRTGPEGTQYF TRBJ2-5 TRBV12-5 TRBD1
TGCGCCAGCAGACACAGATTCGACATCTCCATGAACACTGAAGCTTTCTTT CASRHRFDISMNTEAFF TRBJ1-1 TRBV10-1 NA
TGTGCCAGCACCCGCACAGATCAAGAGACCCAGTACTTC CASTRTDQETQYF TRBJ2-5 TRBV9 NA
TGTGCCAGCAGCCGAGGACAGGGTGGCACTGAAGCTTTCTTT CASSRGQGGTEAFF TRBJ1-1 TRBV7-2 TRBD1
TGTGCCAGCTCACCACCCGGGACAGGGTTATTAGATACGCAGTATTTT CASSPPGTGLLDTQYF TRBJ2-3 TRBV18 TRBD1
TGTGCCAGCAGCCCCTCGACAAGCTACACAGATACGCAGTATTTT CASSPSTSYTDTQYF TRBJ2-3 TRBV7-9 NA
TGTGCCAGCAGCCAAGACCCAGGGAATAGCAATCAGCCCCAGCATTTT CASSQDPGNSNQPQHF TRBJ1-5 TRBV4-2 NA
TGTGCCAGCAGCTTGAGTCAGGGCCCAGATACGCAGTATTTT CASSLSQGPDTQYF TRBJ2-3 TRBV11-2 NA
TGTGCCAGCTCACCAGGAGGGGTTGGGGTTTCACGCGAGCAGTACTTC CASSPGGVGVSREQYF TRBJ2-7 TRBV18 NA
TGTGCCAGCTCGAGTTTTAGCACAGATACGCAGTATTTT CASSSFSTDTQYF TRBJ2-3 TRBV2 NA
TGTGCCAGTAGTATAGTCAACAGACCGAACACTGAAGCTTTCTTT CASSIVNRPNTEAFF TRBJ1-1 TRBV19 NA
TGTGCCAGCAGCTTCGTAGCGGGGGTGATCTACAATGAGCAGTTCTTC CASSFVAGVIYNEQFF TRBJ2-1 TRBV5-5 TRBD2
TGTGCCAGCAGTTACTCAGGGGGTTTGACTGAAGCTTTCTTT CASSYSGGLTEAFF TRBJ1-1 TRBV6-5 NA
TGTGCCAGCAAGAGGTCAGATTACACTGAAGCTTTCTTT CASKRSDYTEAFF TRBJ1-1 TRBV6-4 NA
TGTGCCAGCAGGCGCGCTCAAGAGACCCAGTACTTC CASRRAQETQYF TRBJ2-5 TRBV2 NA
TGTGCCAGTACTCACCTCGGACAGGGGGAGGTCACTGAAGCTTTCTTT CASTHLGQGEVTEAFF TRBJ1-1 TRBV19 TRBD1
TGTGCCAGCAGCGCCACCGGGACAGTGGTAGGCGAGACCCAGTACTTC CASSATGTVVGETQYF TRBJ2-5 TRBV7-2 TRBD1